The present T cell receptor beta chain was sequenced within a study of T cell changes during pregnancy in multiple sclerosis. CDR3 length equals 19 residues. After removal of 0 bases from V and 2 bases from J, the junction contained 8 bases not matched to a gene. Germline V gene lookup returns CDR1 SGHRS and CDR2 YFSETQ. Here immunoSEQ multiplex PCR was the method, and the copy in TCRdb shows in-frame clones only, minus some. The sample carries 40,000 or so clones, 90% recorded once. This clonotype originated in a female donor in good health, enrolled as a control in a pregnancy study. Here the sequenced sample was peripheral blood, taken in the third trimester of pregnancy. This chain uses TRBV5-1 with TRBJ2-2; 12 bases map to TRBD2. The CDR3 loop is CASSLGDRLAGVNTGELFF. CDR3 sequence (DNA): TGCGCCAGCAGCTTGGGGGATCGACTAGCGGGAGTTAACACCGGGGAGCTGTTTTTT. Based on the CDR3 plus reference TRBV5-1 and TRBJ2-2, the full variable domain is KAGVTQTPRYLIKTRGQQVTLSCSPISGHRSVSWYQQTPGQGLQFLFEYFSETQRNKGNFPGRFSGRQFSNSRSEMNVSTLELGDSALYLCASSLGDRLAGVNTGELFFGEGSRLTVL.